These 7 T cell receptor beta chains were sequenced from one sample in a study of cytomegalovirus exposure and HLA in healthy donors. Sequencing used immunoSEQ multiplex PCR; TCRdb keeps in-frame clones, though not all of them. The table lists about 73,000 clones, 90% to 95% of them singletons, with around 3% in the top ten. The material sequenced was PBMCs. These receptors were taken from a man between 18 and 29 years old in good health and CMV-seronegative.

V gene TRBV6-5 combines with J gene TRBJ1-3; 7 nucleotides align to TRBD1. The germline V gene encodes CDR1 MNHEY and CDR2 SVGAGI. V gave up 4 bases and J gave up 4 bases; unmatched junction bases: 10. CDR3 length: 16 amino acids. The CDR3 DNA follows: TGTGCCAGCAGTTCGTCCGACAGGGTGGCAGGAAACACCATATATTTT. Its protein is CASSSSDRVAGNTIYF.

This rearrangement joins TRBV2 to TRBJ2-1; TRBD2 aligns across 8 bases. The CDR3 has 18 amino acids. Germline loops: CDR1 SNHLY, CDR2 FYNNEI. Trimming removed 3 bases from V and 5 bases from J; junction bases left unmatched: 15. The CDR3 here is CASSDEGEGLAGHNEQFF. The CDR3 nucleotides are TGTGCCAGCAGTGATGAGGGGGAGGGCCTAGCGGGCCACAATGAGCAGTTCTTC. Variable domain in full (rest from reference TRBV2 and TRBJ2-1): EPEVTQTPSHQVTQMGQEVILRCVPISNHLYFYWYRQILGQKVEFLVSFYNNEISEKSEIFDDQFSVERPDGSNFTLKIRSTKLEDSAMYFCASSDEGEGLAGHNEQFFGPGTRLTVL.

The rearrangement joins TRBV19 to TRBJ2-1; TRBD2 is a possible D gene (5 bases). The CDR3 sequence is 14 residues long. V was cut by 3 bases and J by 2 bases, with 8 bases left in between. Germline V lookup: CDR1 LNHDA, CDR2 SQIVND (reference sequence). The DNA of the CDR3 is TGTGCCAGTAGTATCCCCGGGGCCTACAATGAGCAGTTCTTC. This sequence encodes CASSIPGAYNEQFF.

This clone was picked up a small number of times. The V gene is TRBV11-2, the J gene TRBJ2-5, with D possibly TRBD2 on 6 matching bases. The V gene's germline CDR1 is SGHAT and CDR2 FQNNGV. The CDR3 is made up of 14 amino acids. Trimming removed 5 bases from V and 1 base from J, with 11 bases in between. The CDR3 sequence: CASSGGVPQETQYF. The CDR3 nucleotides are TGTGCCAGCAGCGGCGGGGTACCCCAAGAGACCCAGTACTTC.

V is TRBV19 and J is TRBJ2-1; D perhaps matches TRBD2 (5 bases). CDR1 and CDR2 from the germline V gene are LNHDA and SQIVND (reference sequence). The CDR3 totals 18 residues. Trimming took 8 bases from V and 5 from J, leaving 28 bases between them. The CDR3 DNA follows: TGTGCCAGTTGCCACCTGGCGGGTACAGTGCACCAGCACAATGAGCAGTTCTTC. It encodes CASCHLAGTVHQHNEQFF. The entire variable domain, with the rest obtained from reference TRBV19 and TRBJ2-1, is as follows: DGGITQSPKYLFRKEGQNVTLSCEQNLNHDAMYWYRQDPGQGLRLIYYSQIVNDFQKGDIAEGYSVSREKKESFPLTVTSAQKNPTAFYLCASCHLAGTVHQHNEQFFGPGTRLTVL.

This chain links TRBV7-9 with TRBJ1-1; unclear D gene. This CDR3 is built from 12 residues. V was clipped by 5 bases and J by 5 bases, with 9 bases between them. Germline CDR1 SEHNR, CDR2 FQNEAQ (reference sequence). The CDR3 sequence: CASSRSRTEAFF. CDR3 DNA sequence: TGTGCCAGCAGCCGCTCTAGAACTGAAGCTTTCTTT.

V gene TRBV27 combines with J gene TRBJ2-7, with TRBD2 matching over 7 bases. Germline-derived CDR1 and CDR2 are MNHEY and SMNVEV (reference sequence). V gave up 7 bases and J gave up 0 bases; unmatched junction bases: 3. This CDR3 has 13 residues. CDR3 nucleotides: TGTGCCAGCACGGGGGGTAGCTCCTACGAGCAGTACTTC. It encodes CASTGGSSYEQYF.